This T cell receptor beta chain is drawn from a study of OX40 agonist ivuxolimab in advanced cancers. Study information: An agonistic anti-OX40 (CD134) antibody, ivuxolimab, was used to treat the patients. Males comprised around 80% of the group, whose mean age was approximately 60 years (range roughly 20 to 85).

CDR1 is SGHVS, CDR2 FQNEAQ, per germline. The trim removed 3 bases at V and 2 bases at J, leaving 5 bases unmatched. The CDR3 sequence is 16 residues long. The method was immunoSEQ multiplex PCR; TCRdb's version includes in-frame clones alone and lacks a portion of them. The sample lists about 83,000 clones, 84% seen once, with under 7.5% in the top ten. Note on this clone: What it binds is not known.

Study-wide results and caveats: Low normalized T-cell clonal expansion was also seen in some nonresponders.

The sample consisted of CD4+ or CD8+ T cells sorted from blood, taken in a trial of the OX40 agonist ivuxolimab. The clonotype comes from an adult with an advanced solid tumor such as melanoma, head and neck, liver or kidney cancer. J is TRBJ1-1 and V is TRBV7-8; 11 positions match TRBD1. The CDR3 region has the DNA TGTGCCAGCAGCTTCGGGACAGGGGGAGCTAACACTGAAGCTTTCTTT. Protein product: CASSFGTGGANTEAFF.